This TCR beta chain comes out of a study of blood T cell repertoires in COVID-19. Study context: Sites across the United States, Italy and Spain contributed samples from acute and convalescent COVID-19. T cells, B-cell-depleted T cells, or PBMCs provided the cDNA or gDNA that served as material.

The CDR3 covers 17 residues. Source study methods: For nucleated cells, counts were estimated from reference gene primer amplification. Produced via immunoSEQ multiplex PCR; TCRdb's table is partial and in-frame only. The V and J calls and clone size are taken from that table; D and trimming were inferred from the DNA. The table shows roughly 110,000 clones, with about 88% occurring only once. The chain couples TRBV21-1 to TRBJ1-1; whether TRBD1, the table's D call, matches the DNA was not checked. TRBV21-1 is reported as a pseudogene. The receptor was isolated from a woman in her seventies who had recovered from COVID-19. Specimen: peripheral blood. In DNA, the CDR3 is TGTGCCAGCAGCAAAAGGCGGAACGACAGCCCGAACACTGAAGCTTTCTTT. Protein product: CASSKRRNDSPNTEAFF.